Given below is one TCR beta chain in context. Its antigen remains unknown. Stated treatment: oral pan-JAK inhibitor, 5-10 mg twice daily. V was shortened by 2 bases and J by 6 bases, with 8 bases between the two germline ends. The CDR3 has 13 residues. CDR1 is LGHNA, CDR2 YSLEER, per germline. This sample was included in a study of CD8+ T cells in alopecia areata. On the study more broadly: Treated individuals took tofacitinib by mouth, 5 to 10 mg twice daily. Treated patients were scored for severity by percent of scalp affected. Findings and caveats of the study: Treatment with tofacitinib significantly lowered scalp clonality and reduced expanded CD8+ clones among the top 100.

Sequencing used cDNA as its template, made by extracting RNA and reverse transcribing it. The assay was immunoSEQ multiplex PCR, and TCRdb's table has in-frame clones only and misses some. The data contain about 190,000 clones, approximately 60% of them singletons. The source of this sequence is a human donor with alopecia areata. The chain carries TRBV4-3 and TRBJ1-5, with D perhaps TRBD1 (5 bases). Sequenced here: CD4+ T cells sorted from blood, sampled at week 4, from a patient treated with tofacitinib. This CDR3 reads CASSQRTGQPQHF. The CDR3 region has the DNA TGCGCCAGCAGCCAACGAACAGGTCAGCCCCAGCATTTT.